Listed below are T cell receptor beta chains from one sample, sequenced in a study. Each CDR3 protein gets one entry after TCRdb re-called the RT-PCR reads with MiXCR. Here the sample spans more than 600,000 distinct CDR3 sequences, 13% to 15% being singletons. Sequences were obtained from memory CD4+ T cells from blood. Receptors originate from a female donor in good health, serving as a healthy control. The CDR3 runs from the conserved cysteine through the conserved F or W.

j_call: TRBJ2-2; v_call: TRBV6-5; cdr3_aa: CASSRTGAPPGELFF
j_call: TRBJ2-1; v_call: TRBV5-5; cdr3_aa: CASSLGDREQFF
j_call: TRBJ2-2; v_call: TRBV20-1; cdr3_aa: CSAREAVKGETGELFF
j_call: TRBJ2-3; v_call: TRBV3-2; cdr3_aa: CASSDLAAHDTQYF
j_call: TRBJ1-3; v_call: TRBV5-1; cdr3_aa: CASSLDSRMGNTIYF
j_call: TRBJ1-2; v_call: TRBV5-6; cdr3_aa: CASSPIGTEGYTF
j_call: TRBJ2-2; v_call: TRBV5-1; cdr3_aa: CASSLDEGSGGELFF
j_call: TRBJ2-2; v_call: TRBV20-1; cdr3_aa: CSARKTGGDTGELFF
j_call: TRBJ1-1; v_call: TRBV12-3/TRBV12-4; cdr3_aa: CASRPLGQGIAEAFF
j_call: TRBJ1-6; v_call: TRBV15; cdr3_aa: CATLGQPNSPLHF
j_call: TRBJ1-2; v_call: TRBV6-5; cdr3_aa: CASSYRGTGGFYGYTF
j_call: TRBJ2-2; v_call: TRBV5-1; cdr3_aa: CASSPGTSVTGELFF
j_call: TRBJ2-2; v_call: TRBV13; cdr3_aa: CASSSNARPTGELFF
j_call: TRBJ2-5; v_call: TRBV2; cdr3_aa: CASAAVQETQYF
j_call: TRBJ2-1; v_call: TRBV7-6; cdr3_aa: CASSPAAGGYNEQFF
j_call: TRBJ1-6; v_call: TRBV9; cdr3_aa: CASSPTPKSPLHF
j_call: TRBJ1-2; v_call: TRBV7-8; cdr3_aa: CASSLRRTGTYGYTF
j_call: TRBJ2-1; v_call: TRBV5-1; cdr3_aa: CASSLSIVGAGDEQFF
j_call: TRBJ2-3; v_call: TRBV7-7; cdr3_aa: CASSLGGGAGDTQYF
j_call: TRBJ2-1; v_call: TRBV24-1; cdr3_aa: CATTGGGLGGGSYNEQFF
j_call: TRBJ1-1; v_call: TRBV20-1; cdr3_aa: CSAVDRGGDTEAFF
j_call: TRBJ2-7; v_call: TRBV20-1; cdr3_aa: CSARGGRGEQYF
j_call: TRBJ2-3; v_call: TRBV10-1; cdr3_aa: CASSEGKGDADTQYF
j_call: TRBJ1-5; v_call: TRBV12-3/TRBV12-4; cdr3_aa: CASSSYGQGLNQPQHF
j_call: TRBJ1-6; v_call: TRBV5-1; cdr3_aa: CASRPESSYNSPLHF
j_call: TRBJ2-4; v_call: TRBV6-5; cdr3_aa: CASYNYGVQYF
j_call: TRBJ2-6; v_call: TRBV28; cdr3_aa: CASSLIGGSGANVLTF
j_call: TRBJ2-1; v_call: TRBV5-1; cdr3_aa: CASSLSPGHNEQFF
j_call: TRBJ2-3; v_call: TRBV28; cdr3_aa: CASTVMRERGTDTQYF
j_call: TRBJ2-1; v_call: TRBV19; cdr3_aa: CASSIERANSYNEQFF
j_call: TRBJ2-1; v_call: TRBV7-2; cdr3_aa: CASSFGVAVNEQFF
j_call: TRBJ2-5; v_call: TRBV3-1; cdr3_aa: CASSPVGGGLAGAREETQYF
j_call: TRBJ2-7; v_call: TRBV20-1; cdr3_aa: CSAHSRGTSSYEQYF
j_call: TRBJ2-7; v_call: TRBV20-1; cdr3_aa: CSAGQATSSEQYF
j_call: TRBJ1-4; v_call: TRBV29-1; cdr3_aa: CSVGGWGAEKLFF
j_call: TRBJ2-7; v_call: TRBV2; cdr3_aa: CASSGSTGYEQYF
j_call: TRBJ2-2; v_call: TRBV5-1; cdr3_aa: CASSLETSGELFF
j_call: TRBJ1-1; v_call: TRBV5-1; cdr3_aa: CASSLGREGTALNTEAFF
j_call: TRBJ2-7; v_call: TRBV7-9; cdr3_aa: CASSLAPQGAWTSGRTEQYF
j_call: TRBJ2-5; v_call: TRBV9; cdr3_aa: CASSVELAGNQETQYF
j_call: TRBJ2-6; v_call: TRBV12-3/TRBV12-4; cdr3_aa: CASSLAPGTSISGANVLTF
j_call: TRBJ1-1; v_call: TRBV7-2; cdr3_aa: CASSELSRDTEAFF
j_call: TRBJ2-5; v_call: TRBV20-1; cdr3_aa: CSARDYRAGETQYF
j_call: TRBJ2-3; v_call: TRBV7-2; cdr3_aa: CASSELGIADTQYF
j_call: TRBJ1-2; v_call: TRBV7-8; cdr3_aa: CASSPPAASYGYTF
j_call: TRBJ2-1; v_call: TRBV9; cdr3_aa: CASSVVASNDEQFF
j_call: TRBJ1-1; v_call: TRBV5-1; cdr3_aa: CASSRGGEGGTEAFF
j_call: TRBJ2-1; v_call: TRBV14; cdr3_aa: CASSQESRGQFF
j_call: TRBJ2-3; v_call: TRBV29-1; cdr3_aa: CSVDRGQSTDTQYF
j_call: TRBJ2-6; v_call: TRBV20-1; cdr3_aa: CSASKFSGANVLTF
j_call: TRBJ2-7; v_call: TRBV20-1; cdr3_aa: CSAQPRDGGFYEQYF
j_call: TRBJ2-2; v_call: TRBV7-8; cdr3_aa: CASSLEARPELTGELFF